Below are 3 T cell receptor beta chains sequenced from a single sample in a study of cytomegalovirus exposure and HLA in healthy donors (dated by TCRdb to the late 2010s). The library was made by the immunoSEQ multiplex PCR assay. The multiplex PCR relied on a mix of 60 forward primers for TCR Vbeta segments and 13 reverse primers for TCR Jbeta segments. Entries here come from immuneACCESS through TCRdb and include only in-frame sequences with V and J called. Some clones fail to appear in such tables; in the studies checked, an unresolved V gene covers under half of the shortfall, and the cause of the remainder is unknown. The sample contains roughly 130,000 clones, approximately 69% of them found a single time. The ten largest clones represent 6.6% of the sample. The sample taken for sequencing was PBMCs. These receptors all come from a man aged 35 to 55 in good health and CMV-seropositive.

In nucleotides, the CDR3 is TGTGCCAGCAGCGTAGGTGGGGGGCGGGAGATCTACGAGCAGTACTTC. It yields the protein CASSVGGGREIYEQYF. The chain carries TRBV9 and TRBJ2-7, with D perhaps matching TRBD2 (7 bases). CDR1 and CDR2 (germline): SGDLS, YYNGEE. V was trimmed by 0 bases and J by 3 bases, leaving 16 bases between them. The CDR3 consists of 16 residues.

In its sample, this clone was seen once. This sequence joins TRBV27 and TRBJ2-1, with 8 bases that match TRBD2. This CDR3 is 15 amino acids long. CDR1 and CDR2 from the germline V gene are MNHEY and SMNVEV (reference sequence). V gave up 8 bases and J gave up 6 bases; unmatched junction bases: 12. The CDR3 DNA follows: TGTGCCAGCGGAAAGACAGCGGGAGTGTCCAATGAGCAGTTCTTC. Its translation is CASGKTAGVSNEQFF.

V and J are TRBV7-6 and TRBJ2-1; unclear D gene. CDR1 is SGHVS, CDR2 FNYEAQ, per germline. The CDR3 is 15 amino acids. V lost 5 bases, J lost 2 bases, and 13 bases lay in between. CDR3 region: CASSGRLGTYNEQFF. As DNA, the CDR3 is TGTGCCAGCAGCGGCCGGCTGGGCACCTACAATGAGCAGTTCTTC.